These T cell receptor beta chains were read from a single sample in a study of blood T cell repertoires in COVID-19. Some clones are missing from TCRdb's copy, which holds only in-frame ones; the method was immunoSEQ multiplex PCR. Seen here are approximately 150,000 clones, approximately 78% observed once, and the top ten hold around 15%. Sequences were obtained from peripheral blood. All receptors come from a human donor with acute or convalescent COVID-19. The donor label of this sample is uncertain. CDR3s include the opening cysteine and the closing phenylalanine or tryptophan. A D gene is named only where the DNA matches it firmly. Where a row states a size, it is once, few, many or the class of an expanded clone; other rows omit it.

abundance	v_gene	j_gene	d_gene	CDR3nt	CDR3aa
few	TRBV20-1	TRBJ1-2	.	TGCAGTGCTAGAACCCCGGAGCACTACACCTTC	CSARTPEHYTF
.	TRBV25-1	TRBJ2-7	TRBD2	TGTGCCAGCACTCCGTGGGGGGGAGACGAGCAGTACTTC	CASTPWGGDEQYF
.	TRBV6-5	TRBJ1-1	.	TGTGCCAGCAGTTACTCCTCTGGGAAGGGGAGGACTGAAGCTTTCTTT	CASSYSSGKGRTEAFF
.	TRBV2	TRBJ1-2	TRBD1	TGTGCCAGCAGTAGGGACAGCCTAAACTATGGCTACACCTTC	CASSRDSLNYGYTF
.	TRBV5-6	TRBJ2-5	TRBD1	TGTGCCAGCAGCCCCCAGGGGGCAGGGGAGACCCAGTACTTC	CASSPQGAGETQYF
.	TRBV10-2	TRBJ1-1	TRBD1	TGCGCCAGCAGTGAGTCCGGGAACAGGGGGAACACTGAAGCTTTCTTT	CASSESGNRGNTEAFF
few	TRBV24-1	TRBJ1-2	.	TGTGCCACCAGTGGGGGAGGGACAACCCTTTTGGCTAACTATGGCTACACCTTC	CATSGGGTTLLANYGYTF
.	TRBV4-3	TRBJ1-2	.	TGCGCCAGCAGCCAAGAGGCAGGGCCTTTTAACTATGGCTACACCTTC	CASSQEAGPFNYGYTF
.	TRBV11-2	TRBJ2-1	TRBD1	TGTGCCAGCAGCTTACTGGTCGGACAGGGGATCAATGAGCAGTTCTTC	CASSLLVGQGINEQFF
.	TRBV10-3	TRBJ2-7	.	TGTGCCATCAGTGGTCCGGCGGTTGCCTACGAGCAGTACTTC	CAISGPAVAYEQYF
.	TRBV6-4	TRBJ2-7	.	TGTGCCAGCAGTGAGGTGGGGGGCTCCTACGAGCAGTACTTC	CASSEVGGSYEQYF
.	TRBV5-1	TRBJ1-4	TRBD1	TGCGCCAGCAGCCCGGCGGGACAGGGACGGGAAAAACTGTTTTTT	CASSPAGQGREKLFF
.	TRBV10-3	TRBJ1-1	.	TGTGCCATCAGTGAGCGAGGAACTGAAGCTTTCTTT	CAISERGTEAFF
.	TRBV5-1	TRBJ2-5	.	TGCGCCAGCAGCTTGGATACAGGGCACCTCCAAGAGACCCAGTACTTC	CASSLDTGHLQETQYF
.	TRBV5-1	TRBJ1-2	TRBD1	TGCGCCAGCAGCTTGGAGGGGGCGGGCGGCTACACCTTC	CASSLEGAGGYTF
.	TRBV10-3	TRBJ2-5	TRBD1	TGTGCCATCAGTGAGTCCGGACTCTCAACAGGGGCCCAGTACTTC	CAISESGLSTGAQYF
.	TRBV9	TRBJ1-1	.	TGTGCCAGCAGCTTCAGGGGTCGGTTTCCGAACACTGAAGCTTTCTTT	CASSFRGRFPNTEAFF
.	TRBV19	TRBJ1-3	TRBD1	TGTGCCAGTAGCCCCCGGGACAGGGGCTTGATTGGAAACACCATATATTTT	CASSPRDRGLIGNTIYF
once	TRBV7-2	TRBJ1-5	.	TGTGCCAGCAGCTTCGGAGGGAGCGGCAATCAGCCCCAGCATTTT	CASSFGGSGNQPQHF
.	TRBV10-3	TRBJ1-3	TRBD1	TGTGCCATCAGCCCGGGACAGACCTTAATCGGGAACACCATATATTTT	CAISPGQTLIGNTIYF
.	TRBV19	TRBJ2-7	TRBD2	TGTGCCAGTAGCCCGCTAGCGGGGGGCCAGCCCTACGAGCAGTACTTC	CASSPLAGGQPYEQYF
once	TRBV7-9	TRBJ2-5	.	TGTGCCAGCAGCTTCGCCTCCAAGGGGTCTAGGGAGACCCAGTACTTC	CASSFASKGSRETQYF
.	TRBV2	TRBJ1-2	.	TGTGCCAGCGCAGACCCGGCCCCAGGGGACCCTATACATGGCTACACCTTC	CASADPAPGDPIHGYTF
.	TRBV10-3	TRBJ2-2	TRBD2	TGTGCCACCCTCGGGGGGGCCGGGGAGCTGTTTTTT	CATLGGAGELFF
many	TRBV5-1	TRBJ2-7	TRBD1	TGCGCCAGCAGCTACGGGACAGGGGGTAACGAGCAGTACTTC	CASSYGTGGNEQYF
.	TRBV15	TRBJ2-5	.	TGTGCCACCAGCAGAGAGAGGGGGCAAGAGACCCAGTACTTC	CATSRERGQETQYF
.	TRBV19	TRBJ1-1	TRBD1	TGTGCCAGTAGCACATACGACAGGGTCGACACTGAAGCTTTCTTT	CASSTYDRVDTEAFF
.	TRBV29-1	TRBJ1-4	TRBD1	TGCAGCGTTCCCCAGGGGGCTGGGGCAACTAATGAAAAACTGTTTTTT	CSVPQGAGATNEKLFF
.	TRBV6-5	TRBJ2-2	TRBD1	TGTGCCAGCCAGGGGGTGGGCACCGGGGAGCTGTTTTTT	CASQGVGTGELFF
.	TRBV5-4	TRBJ1-2	.	TGTGCCAGCAGCTTCCTGGAGAATGGCTACACCTTC	CASSFLENGYTF
few	TRBV27	TRBJ1-6	.	TGTGCCAGCAGTTTTAGGCAGGAATATTCACCCCTCCACTTT	CASSFRQEYSPLHF
.	TRBV19	TRBJ2-1	.	TGTGCCAGTAGTATCCAGGTCAACTACAATGAGCAGTTCTTC	CASSIQVNYNEQFF
.	TRBV19	TRBJ2-4	TRBD1	TGTGCCAGTCGGGACAGGGGGAAGGGGTTTGACATTCAGTACTTC	CASRDRGKGFDIQYF
.	TRBV5-5	TRBJ1-2	TRBD1	TGTGCCAGCAGCGGACAGGGATTGGGCTATGGCTACACCTTC	CASSGQGLGYGYTF
.	TRBV5-1	TRBJ1-1	TRBD1	TGCGCCAGCAGCTCGCGCACAGCTGGGCCTGACAGGGGAGCTTTCTTT	CASSSRTAGPDRGAFF
.	TRBV5-6	TRBJ2-7	.	TGTGCCAGCAGCCTCTGGGGGGTAGGGTTCTACGAGCAGTACTTC	CASSLWGVGFYEQYF
few	TRBV27	TRBJ1-6	.	TGTGCCAGCAGTTGGAGGACAGATAATTCACCCCTCCACTTT	CASSWRTDNSPLHF
few	TRBV30	TRBJ2-7	TRBD1	TGTGCCTGGAGCGGACAGGGCTACGAGCAGTACTTC	CAWSGQGYEQYF
.	TRBV19	TRBJ2-1	.	TGTGCCACCGCCCACCTAGGTTCCAATGAGCAGTTCTTC	CATAHLGSNEQFF
.	TRBV4-3	TRBJ1-3	TRBD1	TGCGCCAGCAGCCAAGAATCGGCCACCGACAGGGGATACGGAAACACCATATATTTT	CASSQESATDRGYGNTIYF
.	TRBV5-8	TRBJ1-1	.	TGTGCCAGCAGCGCTCGTGGAGTGAACACTGAAGCTTTCTTT	CASSARGVNTEAFF
.	TRBV10-3	TRBJ1-1	TRBD1	TGTGCCATCAGTGACCAGGACAGGAAGGGGACTGAAGCTTTCTTT	CAISDQDRKGTEAFF
.	TRBV24-1	TRBJ2-2	TRBD1	TGTGCCACCAGTGATCCCAGGGGGCCGAATACCGGGGAGCTGTTTTTT	CATSDPRGPNTGELFF
.	TRBV5-6	TRBJ1-5	.	TGTGCCAGCAGCTTGGTGGGGAGTCAGCCCCAGCATTTT	CASSLVGSQPQHF
once	TRBV18	TRBJ1-1	TRBD1	TGTGCCAGCTCACTGATGACAGGGGAGAGCACTGAAGCTTTCTTT	CASSLMTGESTEAFF
.	TRBV9	TRBJ1-1	.	TGTGCCAGCAGCGTAGCTCGGGAGGCGTTGAGCACTGAAGCTTTCTTT	CASSVAREALSTEAFF
many	TRBV6-6	TRBJ1-2	.	TGTGCCAGCAGACTAACCCAGCCCGCCGGCTACACCTTC	CASRLTQPAGYTF
.	TRBV14	TRBJ1-1	.	TGTGCCAGCAGCCCCTTTACGGGGGGGATGGACACTGAAGCTTTCTTT	CASSPFTGGMDTEAFF
.	TRBV27	TRBJ1-6	.	TGTGCCAGCGGGGGGGCTTCACCCCTCCACTTT	CASGGASPLHF
many	TRBV30	TRBJ1-1	TRBD1	TGTGCCTGGTACAGGGGGCAGGGAGAAGCTTTCTTT	CAWYRGQGEAFF
.	TRBV7-9	TRBJ1-1	TRBD1	TGTGCCAGCAGCCCCAAAGGACAGGGTAGGGACACTGAAGCTTTCTTT	CASSPKGQGRDTEAFF